This T cell receptor (beta chain) was sequenced during a study of T cells after yellow fever vaccination. V was trimmed by 1 base and J by 11 bases, leaving 15 bases between them. Germline CDR1 is SGHTA and CDR2 is FQGNSA. This CDR3 spans 14 amino acids. Of note for this clonotype: A much more abundant neighbour one base away suggests this may be a read error.

TCRdb ran MiXCR on the 5' RACE reads and lists one entry per CDR3 protein. Of 500,000 to 650,000 distinct CDR3 sequences listed, roughly an eighth were seen once; the top ten hold under 15%. The rearrangement uses TRBV7-2 and TRBJ2-1; TRBD1 is a possible D gene (6 bases). The sequence was obtained from a young man who received the YFV17D yellow fever vaccine. The sample was PBMCs, taken on the day of the yellow fever booster vaccination. The CDR3 reads CASSLGGTGNKQFF. For the CDR3, the DNA is TGTGCCAGCAGCTTAGGGGGAACAGGGAATAAGCAGTTCTTC. The full variable domain, its missing parts supplied by reference TRBV7-2 and TRBJ2-1, is GAGVSQSPSNKVTEKGKDVELRCDPISGHTALYWYRQSLGQGLEFLIYFQGNSAPDKSGLPSDRFSAERTGGSVSTLTIQRTQQEDSAVYLCASSLGGTGNKQFFGPGTRLTVL.